Here is one T cell receptor beta chain with its context. The antigen is not known. This record belongs to a study of OX40 agonist ivuxolimab in advanced cancers. Study information: Three individuals attained partial responses, comprising one hepatocellular carcinoma case and two cutaneous melanoma cases.

CDR1 is SGHRS and CDR2 is YFSETQ in the germline V gene. The CDR3 sequence is 14 residues long. The germline V and J ends were trimmed by 7 bases and 7 bases, with 18 bases remaining between them. The data were produced by immunoSEQ multiplex PCR, yet TCRdb's version contains in-frame clones alone and is incomplete. The table has some 150,000 clones, more than 85% seen once; the top ten hold roughly 0.94%. Whole-study results and caveats: Low clonal expansion, among the lowest seen, marked partial responders at 0.1-3.0 mg/kg. In the 0.1 to 3.0 mg/kg range, CD4+ and CD8+ blood T cells had expanded clonally by week 6.

The rearrangement joins TRBV5-1 to TRBJ2-1, with D tentatively TRBD1 (6 bases). Here the sequenced sample was CD4+ or CD8+ T cells sorted from blood, taken in a trial of the OX40 agonist ivuxolimab. This clonotype originated in an adult with an advanced solid tumor such as melanoma, head and neck, liver or kidney cancer. The CDR3: CASQSITGSNEQFF. The CDR3 DNA sequence: TGCGCCAGCCAGAGCATCACAGGGTCGAATGAGCAGTTCTTC.